The clone carrying this T cell receptor beta chain occurred a few times. Its target is unknown. The data stem from a study of T cell clonotyping in hematopoietic cell transplantation. The germline V gene encodes CDR1 MGHRA and CDR2 YSYEKL. This CDR3 is 19 amino acids long. V shed 0 bases and J shed 1 base, with 19 bases lying between them. The table came from immunoSEQ multiplex PCR; TCRdb's copy has only in-frame clones and leaves some out. This sample has around 1,800 clones, with more than 75% found just once. Overall study results and limits: Broader posttransplant TCR repertoire diversity was predicted by graft donor and pretransplant recipient Inverse Simpson Index values. At the given depth, recipient repertoires were over 95% de novo clonotypes. After transplant, recipient diversity fell while pathologically expanded clonotypes grew through day 180.

The sequenced sample was peripheral blood mononuclear cells. This receptor was obtained from a man aged 25-45 years in good health. Some clones in this sample may be carry-over from other donors' samples. The genes are TRBV4-1 and TRBJ2-1; D unclear. CDR3 sequence reads: CASSQDRFAVRASYNEQFF. The DNA of the CDR3 is TGCGCCAGCAGCCAAGATAGATTTGCGGTTAGGGCGTCCTACAATGAGCAGTTCTTC.